This T cell receptor beta chain appears in the sequencing data of a study of T cells after posttransplantation cyclophosphamide. Notes on the study in general: Recipient CMV seropositivity and CMV reactivation strongly tracked TRB clonality.

A remark on this clone: As yet, its antigen is unknown.

The protocol was immunoSEQ multiplex PCR, while the TCRdb copy is restricted to in-frame clones and leaves out a portion. Of 50,000 to 65,000 clones in the sample, approximately 86% were seen once. This CDR3 is built from 15 residues. Germline CDR1 SGHTA, CDR2 FQGTGA. Trimming took off 5 bases at V and 2 bases at J, with 14 bases between the two ends. The sequenced sample consisted of PBMCs. The chain uses TRBV7-3 and TRBJ2-3, with D uncertain. The TCR comes from a man between 25 and 39 years old with a blood cancer, CMV-positive, and with a related stem cell donor. Here the CDR3 reads CASSPNSLHTDTQYF. Here the CDR3 DNA reads TGTGCCAGCAGCCCGAACTCCCTGCACACAGATACGCAGTATTTT.